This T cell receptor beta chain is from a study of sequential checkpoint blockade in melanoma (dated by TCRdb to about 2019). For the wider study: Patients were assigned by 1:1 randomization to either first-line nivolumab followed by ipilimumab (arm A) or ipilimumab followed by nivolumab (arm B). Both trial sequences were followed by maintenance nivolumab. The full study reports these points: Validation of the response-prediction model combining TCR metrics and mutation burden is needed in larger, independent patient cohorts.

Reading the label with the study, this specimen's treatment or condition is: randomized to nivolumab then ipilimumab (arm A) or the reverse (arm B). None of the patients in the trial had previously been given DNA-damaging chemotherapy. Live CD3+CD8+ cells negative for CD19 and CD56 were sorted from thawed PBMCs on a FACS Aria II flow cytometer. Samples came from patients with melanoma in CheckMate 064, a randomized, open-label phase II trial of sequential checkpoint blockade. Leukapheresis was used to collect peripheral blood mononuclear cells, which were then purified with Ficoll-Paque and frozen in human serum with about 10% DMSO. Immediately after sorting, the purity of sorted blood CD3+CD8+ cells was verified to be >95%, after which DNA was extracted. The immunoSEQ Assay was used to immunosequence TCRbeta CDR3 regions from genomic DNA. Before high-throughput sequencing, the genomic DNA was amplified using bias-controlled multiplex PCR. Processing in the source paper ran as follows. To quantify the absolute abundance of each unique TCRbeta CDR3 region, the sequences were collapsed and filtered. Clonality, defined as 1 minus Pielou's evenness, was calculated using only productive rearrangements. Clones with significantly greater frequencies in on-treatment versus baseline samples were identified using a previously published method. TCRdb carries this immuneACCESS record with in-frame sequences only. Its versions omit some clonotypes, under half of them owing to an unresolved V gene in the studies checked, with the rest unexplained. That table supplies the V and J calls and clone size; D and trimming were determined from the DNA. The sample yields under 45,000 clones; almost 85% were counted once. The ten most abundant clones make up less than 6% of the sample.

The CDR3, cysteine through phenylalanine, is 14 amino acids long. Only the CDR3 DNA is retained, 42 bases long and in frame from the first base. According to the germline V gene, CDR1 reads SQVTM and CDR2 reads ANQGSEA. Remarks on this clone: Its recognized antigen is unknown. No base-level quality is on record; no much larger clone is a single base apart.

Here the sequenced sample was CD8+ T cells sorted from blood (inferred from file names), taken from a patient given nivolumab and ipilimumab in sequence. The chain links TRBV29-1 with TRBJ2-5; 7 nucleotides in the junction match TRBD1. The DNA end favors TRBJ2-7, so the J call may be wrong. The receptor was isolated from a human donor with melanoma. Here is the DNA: TGCAGCGTTGAAGCCCCAGGGGGTCTTTACGAGCAGTACTTC. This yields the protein CSVEAPGGLYEQYF.